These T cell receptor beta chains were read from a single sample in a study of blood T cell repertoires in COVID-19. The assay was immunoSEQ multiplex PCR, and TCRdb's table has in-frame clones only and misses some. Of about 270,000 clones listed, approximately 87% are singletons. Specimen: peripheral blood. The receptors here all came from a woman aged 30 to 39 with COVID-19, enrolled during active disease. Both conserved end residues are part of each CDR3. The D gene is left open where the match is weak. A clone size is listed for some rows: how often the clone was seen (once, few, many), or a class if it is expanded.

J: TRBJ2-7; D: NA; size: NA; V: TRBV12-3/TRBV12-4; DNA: TGTGCCAGCAGACGACAGTCCTACGAGCAGTACTTC; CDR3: CASRRQSYEQYF
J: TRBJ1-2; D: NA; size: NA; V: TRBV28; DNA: TGTGCCAGCAGTTTTTCAGGGGTTGGCTACACCTTC; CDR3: CASSFSGVGYTF
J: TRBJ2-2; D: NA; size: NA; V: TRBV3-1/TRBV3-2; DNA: TGTGCCAGCACACGGCAGGGCACCGGGGAGCTGTTTTTT; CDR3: CASTRQGTGELFF
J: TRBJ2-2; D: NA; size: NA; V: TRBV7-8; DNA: TGTGCCAGCAGGGGTGGGGCAGCGAACACCGGGGAGCTGTTTTTT; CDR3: CASRGGAANTGELFF
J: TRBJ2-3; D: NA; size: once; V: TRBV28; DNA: TGTGCCAGCAGTTTAATACATCCGGGGTCAGAGATCACAGATACGCAGTATTTT; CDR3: CASSLIHPGSEITDTQYF
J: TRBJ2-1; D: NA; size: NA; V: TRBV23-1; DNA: TGCGCCAGCAGCCCCCGTGAGGGGCAGTTCTTC; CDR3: CASSPREGQFF
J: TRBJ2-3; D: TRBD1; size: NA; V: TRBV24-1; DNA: TGTGCCACCAGTGAACGGGACAGCCCCACAGATACGCAGTATTTT; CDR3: CATSERDSPTDTQYF
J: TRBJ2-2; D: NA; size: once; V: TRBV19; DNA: TGTGCCAGTAGACGCACAGGGAGAACCCGGGAGCTGTTTTTT; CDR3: CASRRTGRTRELFF
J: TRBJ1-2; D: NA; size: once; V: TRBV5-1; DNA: TGCGCCAGCAGCTTAACAGAGACTGGCTACACCTTC; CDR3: CASSLTETGYTF
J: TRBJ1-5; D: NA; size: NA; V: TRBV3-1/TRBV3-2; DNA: TGTGCCAGCAGCCGTTACAGGGATCAGCCCCAGCATTTT; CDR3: CASSRYRDQPQHF